This T cell receptor (beta chain) originates from a study of T cells in Graves' hyperthyroidism and ophthalmopathy (dated by TCRdb to about 2019). Describing the broader study: Peripheral blood was sampled at the time of initial diagnosis, prior to any treatment. In addition, the study compared T-cell repertoires in thyroid tissue and in blood from roughly six Graves' hyperthyroidism patients. To identify TCR V-J signatures that set the groups apart, the researchers used a discovery cohort of 100 patients, made up of fewer than 50 with Graves' ophthalmopathy and around 58 with stable Graves' hyperthyroidism. An independent validation cohort of around 20 hyperthyroidism patients and more than 15 patients who later progressed to ophthalmopathy tested prospective prediction of ophthalmopathy. The paper reports TCR Vbeta CDR3 sequencing of some 140 peripheral blood samples: 40 or so ophthalmopathy, roughly 80 hyperthyroidism and about 17 progressor patients. After blood sampling, hyperthyroidism patients were treated with methimazole at a starting dose of 30 mg daily, and ophthalmopathy patients were treated with high-dose intravenous methylprednisolone. The 75 to 100 discovery patients were divided at random into training and test sets in a 7:3 ratio.

The TCR beta CDR3 regions were amplified from the RNA transcripts. The first round of RT-PCR for the TCR CDR3 was performed with the HTBI primer set and the Qiagen OneStep RT-PCR kit. Libraries were constructed in a second round of multiplex PCR, after which size selection and purification were performed. Sequencing of the libraries was done on an Illumina HiSeq2000 using paired-end 100 bp reads. The study's processing was this. Raw data were processed with SOAPnuke, discarding reads with adapters, uncalled bases, mean Phred below 15, or no exact constant-primer or identifier match. High-quality paired reads were merged with COPE v1.2.5, and unique nucleotide sequences were defined as clonotypes. MiTCR v1.1 was used to align clonotypes to the IMGT TRBV, TRBD and TRBJ reference segments. The analysis was restricted to V-J combinations with a frequency above 0.0001, which together covered 99.2% of the repertoires. The TCS score was defined as F50 (clonal expansion) divided by E x V (chaos), with BLOSUM62-based TCRdist calculated between CDR3 peptides within each V-J. Welch's t-statistics and random forest reduced 450 to 600 V-J features to 13, which were used in a naive Bayes classifier (R e1071). Thyroid-blood repertoire similarity was quantified with the Morisita-Horn index. The public reads were reprocessed in TCRdb via fastp at Q25 and MiXCR, keeping in-frame beta chains. Under each unique CDR3 protein, matching rows form one entry showing the most common genes and DNA. Clone size and V and J calls follow TCRdb, not the original study. This sample lists hundreds of thousands of distinct CDR3 sequences; about two fifths were detected once. The ten largest clonotypes hold approximately 10% of the sample.

The research as a whole found: In cross-validation, a model built on a 13 V-J signature told ophthalmopathy apart from stable hyperthyroidism with roughly 87% sensitivity and roughly 81% specificity, and in testing the same model reached 80%/75%. During validation, the model predicted progression to ophthalmopathy a median of around 7 months ahead of onset, with almost 71% sensitivity and around 72% specificity. No statistical method was used to fix the sample size in advance, and group allocation was not hidden from the investigators. Most expanded thyroid clonotypes (frequency above 0.001) were also detected in blood, a finding suggesting that blood repertoires may reflect thyroid immune responses.

Worth noting for this clonotype: Its antigen remains undetermined. No much larger clone exists at a distance of one base, and base qualities are not known.

Including cysteine and phenylalanine, the CDR3 has 15 amino acids. The DNA shown is the 45-base CDR3, in frame from base 1. From V the trimming removes 6 bases and from J it removes 6 bases, while the gene matches leave 7 bases of the junction unaccounted for. Via the germline V gene, CDR1 is SGHVS and CDR2 FNYEAQ. Graves' hyperthyroidism was defined as stable when no progression to ophthalmopathy occurred over 18 months of follow-up. Hyperthyroidism patients were aged 18 to 65 years and newly diagnosed, with disease duration of less than 2 months. Exclusion was applied to patients with uncontrolled infections, other autoimmune diseases, pregnancy or lactation. Diagnoses were established on the basis of clinical symptoms, serum thyroxine and TRAb, thyroid ultrasound, and orbital computed tomography. PBMCs were separated from roughly 9.6 ml of fresh peripheral blood using Ficoll-Paque density gradient centrifugation. Total RNA was extracted with Trizol reagent, and quality was checked on an Agilent 2100 Bioanalyzer.

Sequences were obtained from blood. The TCR was taken from a man between 18 and 29 years old with Graves' hyperthyroidism. The chain is made from TRBV7-6 and TRBJ1-6; 8 bases in the junction line up with TRBD1. At the DNA level, the sequence is TGTGCCAGCAGTCCAGGGGGCTTCGGTAATTCACCCCTCCACTTT. This codes for CASSPGGFGNSPLHF.